This T cell receptor (beta chain) derives from a study of OX40 agonist ivuxolimab in advanced cancers. Germline-derived CDR1 and CDR2 are SGHRS and YFSETQ. J lost 0 bases, V lost 6 bases, and 2 bases had no gene match. There are 14 residues in the CDR3. Only in-frame clones appear in the TCRdb table, and some are missing; sequencing was by immunoSEQ multiplex PCR. The sample contains 23,000 or so clones, approximately 91% of which appear only once. This specimen was CD4+ or CD8+ T cells sorted from blood, taken in a trial of the OX40 agonist ivuxolimab. V usage is TRBV5-1 and J usage is TRBJ2-1; 8 bases agree with TRBD2. The origin of this receptor is an adult with an advanced solid tumor such as melanoma, head and neck, liver or kidney cancer. The CDR3 region is CASTSGFSYNEQFF. The CDR3 DNA sequence: TGCGCCAGCACTAGCGGGTTCTCCTACAATGAGCAGTTCTTC.